The entry below describes one T cell receptor (beta chain). This entry belongs to a study of blood T cell repertoires in COVID-19. The participants were between about 18 and 90 years old and came from 24 US areas. Categorization into cohorts depended on clinical history that participants reported. Up to 2 weeks before entering the study, exposed participants had met a COVID-19 case. Methods used by the authors: By means of reference gene primer amplification, nucleated cell counts were estimated. Generated by immunoSEQ multiplex PCR, the TCRdb table keeps only in-frame clones and is missing some. Clone size and the V and J calls come from that table; the DNA yielded D and trimming. The sample lists 150,000 or so clones, around 90% occurring once. The trim removed 5 bases at V and 5 bases at J, leaving 8 bases unmatched. In germline, CDR1 is MGHDK, CDR2 SYGVNS. The CDR3 is 14 residues long.

This clonotype was obtained from a woman between 35 and 50 years old who had been exposed to COVID-19. Sample: PBMCs or T cells enriched from blood (not recorded which). The chain is built from TRBV25-1 and TRBJ1-1, with 7 bases fitting TRBD1. The CDR3 sequence is CASSLDRVGTEAFF. For the CDR3, the DNA is TGTGCCAGCAGTTTAGACAGGGTCGGGACTGAAGCTTTCTTT. The variable domain in full, completed from reference TRBV25-1 and TRBJ1-1, reads EADIYQTPRYLVIGTGKKITLECSQTMGHDKMYWYQQDPGMELHLIHYSYGVNSTEKGDLSSESTVSRIRTEHFPLTLESARPSHTSQYLCASSLDRVGTEAFFGQGTRLTVV.